The TCR beta chain under discussion was sequenced for a study of CD8 T cells in Susac syndrome. Study as a whole: Patients with Susac syndrome, at blood draw, were therapy-naive, on corticosteroids, or on intravenous immunoglobulin alone.

The study sequenced TCR beta in blood CD8+ and CD4+ T cells. The recently defined diagnostic criteria for definite or probable disease were met by the Susac syndrome patients. The RNA, about 0.45 to 1 ug, was put through reverse transcription using random hexamers. TCRdb fed the immunoSEQ multiplex PCR reads into MiXCR, producing one record per CDR3 protein. The table includes around 140,000 distinct CDR3 sequences, approximately 95% detected once. The CDR3 contains 13 residues. Germline-derived CDR1 and CDR2 are DFQATT and SNEGSKA (reference sequence). Trimming took 1 base from V and 4 from J, leaving 10 bases between them.

This rearrangement joins TRBV20-1 to TRBJ1-1, with a possible D match to TRBD1 (5 bases). This TCR came from a human donor with Susac syndrome. Sequencing was carried out using CD4+ T cells from PBMCs. The CDR3 DNA reads TGCAGTGCTAGAGGGGACCCGGGCACTGAAGCTTTCTTT. Translated, it gives CSARGDPGTEAFF.